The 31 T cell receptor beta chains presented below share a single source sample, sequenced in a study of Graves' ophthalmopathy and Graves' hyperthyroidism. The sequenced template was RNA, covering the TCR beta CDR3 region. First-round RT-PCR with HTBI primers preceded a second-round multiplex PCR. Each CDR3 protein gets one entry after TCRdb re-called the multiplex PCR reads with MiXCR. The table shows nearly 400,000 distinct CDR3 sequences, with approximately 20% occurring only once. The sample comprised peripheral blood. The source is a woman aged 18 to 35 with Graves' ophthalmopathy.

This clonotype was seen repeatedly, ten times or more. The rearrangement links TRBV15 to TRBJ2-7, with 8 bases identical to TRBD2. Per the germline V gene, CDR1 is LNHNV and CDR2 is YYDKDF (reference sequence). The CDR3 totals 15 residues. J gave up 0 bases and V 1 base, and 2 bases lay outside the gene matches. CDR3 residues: CATSRAGGVSYEQYF. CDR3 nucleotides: TGTGCCACCAGCAGAGCCGGGGGGGTCTCCTACGAGCAGTACTTC.

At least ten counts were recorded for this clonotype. The CDR3 loop reads CAISATGDEQYF. CDR3 bases: TGTGCCATCAGTGCGACAGGGGACGAGCAGTACTTC. The V and J genes are TRBV10-3 and TRBJ2-7; 8 bases are a match to TRBD1. The CDR3 is made up of 12 amino acids. Germline V lookup: CDR1 ENHRY, CDR2 SYGVKD. V dropped 4 bases and J dropped 5; count of bases not matched to a gene: 1.

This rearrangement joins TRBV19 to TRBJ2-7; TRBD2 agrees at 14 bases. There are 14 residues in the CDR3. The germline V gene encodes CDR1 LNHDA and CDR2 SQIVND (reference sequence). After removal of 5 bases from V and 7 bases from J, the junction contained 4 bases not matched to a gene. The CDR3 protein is CASSGTSGRGEQYF. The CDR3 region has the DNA TGTGCCAGTAGTGGGACTAGCGGGAGAGGTGAGCAGTACTTC.

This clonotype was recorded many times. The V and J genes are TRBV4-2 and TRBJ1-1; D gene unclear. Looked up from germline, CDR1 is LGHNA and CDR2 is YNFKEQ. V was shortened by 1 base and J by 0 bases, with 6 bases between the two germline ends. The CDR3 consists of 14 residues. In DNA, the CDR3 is TGTGCCAGCAGCCAAGGCCAGATGAACACTGAAGCTTTCTTT. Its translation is CASSQGQMNTEAFF.

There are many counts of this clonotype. The CDR3 reads CASSFESNSGNTIYF. The CDR3 DNA is TGCGCCAGCAGCTTTGAGTCGAACTCTGGAAACACCATATATTTT. The chain employs TRBV5-1 and TRBJ1-3; D gene uncertain. Trimming removed 2 bases from V and 0 bases from J, with 9 bases in between. CDR1 and CDR2 (germline): SGHRS, YFSETQ. The CDR3 extends over 15 amino acids.

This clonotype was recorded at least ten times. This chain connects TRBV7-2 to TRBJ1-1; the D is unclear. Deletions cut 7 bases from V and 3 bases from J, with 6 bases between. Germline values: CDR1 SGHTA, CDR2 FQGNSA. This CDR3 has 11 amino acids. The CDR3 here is CASILDTEAFF. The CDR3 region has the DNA TGTGCCAGCATCCTTGACACTGAAGCTTTCTTT.

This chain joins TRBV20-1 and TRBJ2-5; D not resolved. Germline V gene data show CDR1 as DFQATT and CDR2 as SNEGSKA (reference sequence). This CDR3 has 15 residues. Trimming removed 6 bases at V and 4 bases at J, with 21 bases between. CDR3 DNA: TGCAGTGCGAGTCATATAGGAACAAGTCTAGAGACCCAGTACTTC. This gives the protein CSASHIGTSLETQYF.

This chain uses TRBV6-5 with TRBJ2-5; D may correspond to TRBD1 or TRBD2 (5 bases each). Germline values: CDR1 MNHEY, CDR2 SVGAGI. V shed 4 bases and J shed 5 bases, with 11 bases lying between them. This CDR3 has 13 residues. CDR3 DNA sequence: TGTGCCAGCAGTTCGCGAGGGGTTGAGACCCAGTACTTC. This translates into CASSSRGVETQYF.

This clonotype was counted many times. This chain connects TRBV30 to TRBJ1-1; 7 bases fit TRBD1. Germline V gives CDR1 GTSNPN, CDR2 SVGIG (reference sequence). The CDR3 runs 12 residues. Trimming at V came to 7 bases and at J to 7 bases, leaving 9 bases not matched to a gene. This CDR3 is CASQSGTVEAFF. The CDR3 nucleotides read TGTGCCTCGCAATCCGGGACAGTTGAAGCTTTCTTT. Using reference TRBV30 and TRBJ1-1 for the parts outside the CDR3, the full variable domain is SQTIHQWPATLVQPVGSPLSLECTVEGTSNPNLYWYRQAAGRGLQLLFYSVGIGQISSEVPQNLSASRPQDRQFILSSKKLLLSDSGFYLCASQSGTVEAFFGQGTRLTVV.

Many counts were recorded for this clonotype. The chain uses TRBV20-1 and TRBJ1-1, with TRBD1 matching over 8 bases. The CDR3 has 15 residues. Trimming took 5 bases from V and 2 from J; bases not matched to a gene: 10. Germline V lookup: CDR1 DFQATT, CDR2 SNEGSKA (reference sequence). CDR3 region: CSAATYRGSNTEAFF. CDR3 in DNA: TGCAGTGCTGCGACTTACAGGGGGTCCAACACTGAAGCTTTCTTT.

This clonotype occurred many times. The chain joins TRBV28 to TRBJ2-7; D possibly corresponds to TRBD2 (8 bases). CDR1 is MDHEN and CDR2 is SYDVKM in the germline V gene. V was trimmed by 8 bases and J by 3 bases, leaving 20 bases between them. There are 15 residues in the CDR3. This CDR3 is CASLGRGRSFYEQYF. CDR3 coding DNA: TGTGCCAGCCTCGGGAGGGGGCGGTCCTTCTACGAGCAGTACTTC. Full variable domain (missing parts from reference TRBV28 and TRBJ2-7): DVKVTQSSRYLVKRTGEKVFLECVQDMDHENMFWYRQDPGLGLRLIYFSYDVKMKEKGDIPEGYSVSREKKERFSLILESASTNQTSMYLCASLGRGRSFYEQYFGPGTRLTVT.

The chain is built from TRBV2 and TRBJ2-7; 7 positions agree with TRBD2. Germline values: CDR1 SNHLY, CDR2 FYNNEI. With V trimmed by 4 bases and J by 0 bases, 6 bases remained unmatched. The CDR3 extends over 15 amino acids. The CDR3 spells CASSGASGRSYEQYF. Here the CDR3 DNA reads TGTGCCAGCAGTGGGGCTAGCGGACGCTCCTACGAGCAGTACTTC.

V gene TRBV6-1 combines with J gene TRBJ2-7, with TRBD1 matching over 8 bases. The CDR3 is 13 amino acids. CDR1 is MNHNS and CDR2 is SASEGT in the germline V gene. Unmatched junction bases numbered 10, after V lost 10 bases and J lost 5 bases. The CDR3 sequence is CATEGQGADEQYF. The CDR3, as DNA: TGTGCCACAGAAGGGCAGGGGGCCGACGAGCAGTACTTC.

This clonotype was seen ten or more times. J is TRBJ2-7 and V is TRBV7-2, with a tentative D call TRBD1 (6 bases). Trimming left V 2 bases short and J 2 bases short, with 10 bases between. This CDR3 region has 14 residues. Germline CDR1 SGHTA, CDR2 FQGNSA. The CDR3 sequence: CASSLRQGTYEQYF. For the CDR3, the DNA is TGTGCCAGCAGCTTAAGGCAGGGGACCTACGAGCAGTACTTC.

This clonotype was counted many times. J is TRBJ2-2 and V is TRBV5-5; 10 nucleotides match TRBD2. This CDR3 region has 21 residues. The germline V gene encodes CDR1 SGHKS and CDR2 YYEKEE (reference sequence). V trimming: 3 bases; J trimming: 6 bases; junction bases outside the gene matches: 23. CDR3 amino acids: CASSSARGPWLAGAAAGELFF. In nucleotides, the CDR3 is TGTGCCAGCAGCTCTGCCAGGGGGCCATGGCTAGCGGGGGCTGCGGCCGGGGAGCTGTTTTTT.

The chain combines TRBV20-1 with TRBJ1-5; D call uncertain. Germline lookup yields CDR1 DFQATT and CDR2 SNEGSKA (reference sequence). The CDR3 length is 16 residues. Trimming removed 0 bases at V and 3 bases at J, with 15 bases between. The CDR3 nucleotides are TGCAGTGCTAGAGATGGATCTCAGGTTATCAATCAGCCCCAGCATTTT. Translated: CSARDGSQVINQPQHF.

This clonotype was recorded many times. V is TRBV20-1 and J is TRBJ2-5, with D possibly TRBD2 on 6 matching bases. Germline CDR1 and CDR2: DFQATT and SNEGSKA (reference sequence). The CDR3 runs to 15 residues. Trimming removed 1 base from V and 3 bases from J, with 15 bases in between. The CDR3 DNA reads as TGCAGTGCTAGAGTAAACTGGGGGGTCAAAGAGACCCAGTACTTC. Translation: CSARVNWGVKETQYF.

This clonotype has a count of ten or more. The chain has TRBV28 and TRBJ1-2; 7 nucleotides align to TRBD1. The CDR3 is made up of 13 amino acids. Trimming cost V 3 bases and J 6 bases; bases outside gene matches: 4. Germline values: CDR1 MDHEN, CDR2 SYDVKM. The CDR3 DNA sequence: TGTGCCAGCAGTTTGACAGGGAATGATGGCTACACCTTC. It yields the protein CASSLTGNDGYTF.

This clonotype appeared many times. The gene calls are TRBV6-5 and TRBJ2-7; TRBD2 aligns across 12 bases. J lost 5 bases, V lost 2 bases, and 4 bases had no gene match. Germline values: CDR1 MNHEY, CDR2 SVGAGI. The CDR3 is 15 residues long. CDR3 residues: CASSYVLAGGDEQYF. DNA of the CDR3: TGTGCCAGCAGTTACGTACTAGCGGGAGGCGACGAGCAGTACTTC.

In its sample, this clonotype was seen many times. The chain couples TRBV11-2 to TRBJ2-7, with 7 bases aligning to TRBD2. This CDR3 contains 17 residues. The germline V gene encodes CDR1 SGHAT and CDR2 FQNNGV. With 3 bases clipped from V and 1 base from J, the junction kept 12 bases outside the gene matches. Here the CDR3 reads CASSFSRASGLSYEQYF. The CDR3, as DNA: TGTGCCAGCAGCTTCTCTAGGGCTAGCGGCCTATCCTACGAGCAGTACTTC.

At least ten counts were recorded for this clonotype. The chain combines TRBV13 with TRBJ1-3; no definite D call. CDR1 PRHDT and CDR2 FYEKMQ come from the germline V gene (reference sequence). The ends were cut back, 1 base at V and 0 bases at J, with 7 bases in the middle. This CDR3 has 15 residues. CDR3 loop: CASSLDGRSGNTIYF. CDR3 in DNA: TGTGCCAGCAGCTTAGACGGCCGCTCTGGAAACACCATATATTTT.

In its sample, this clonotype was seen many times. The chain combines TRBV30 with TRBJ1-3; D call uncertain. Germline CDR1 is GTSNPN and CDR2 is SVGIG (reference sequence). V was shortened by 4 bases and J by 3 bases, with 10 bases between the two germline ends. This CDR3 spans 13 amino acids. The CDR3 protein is CAWTSFRGNTIYF. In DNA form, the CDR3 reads TGTGCCTGGACCTCTTTTCGTGGAAACACCATATATTTT.

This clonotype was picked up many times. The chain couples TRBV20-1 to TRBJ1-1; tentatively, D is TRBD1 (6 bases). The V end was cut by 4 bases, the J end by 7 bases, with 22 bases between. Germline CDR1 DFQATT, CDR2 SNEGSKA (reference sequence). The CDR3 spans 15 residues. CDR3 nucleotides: TGCAGTGCTAAAAAGCTGGGACATGGGGCGAATGAAGCTTTCTTT. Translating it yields CSAKKLGHGANEAFF.

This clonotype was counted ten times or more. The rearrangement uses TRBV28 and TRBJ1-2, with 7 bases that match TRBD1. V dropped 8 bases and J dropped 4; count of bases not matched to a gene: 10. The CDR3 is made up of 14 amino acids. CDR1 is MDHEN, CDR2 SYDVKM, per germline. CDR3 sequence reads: CASCPGPGGYGYTF. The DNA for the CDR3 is TGTGCCAGCTGCCCAGGGCCAGGGGGCTATGGCTACACCTTC.

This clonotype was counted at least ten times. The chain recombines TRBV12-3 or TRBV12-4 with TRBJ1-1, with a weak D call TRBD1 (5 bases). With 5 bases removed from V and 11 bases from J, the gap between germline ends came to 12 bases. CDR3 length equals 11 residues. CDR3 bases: TGTGCCAGCAGTATTGGACACCCCGCTTTCTTT. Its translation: CASSIGHPAFF.

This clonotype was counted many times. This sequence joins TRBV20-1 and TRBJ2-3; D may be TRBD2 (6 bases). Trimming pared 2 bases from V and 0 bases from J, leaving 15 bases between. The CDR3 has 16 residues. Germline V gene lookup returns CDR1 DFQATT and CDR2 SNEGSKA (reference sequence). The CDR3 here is CSARPGAGPSTDTQYF. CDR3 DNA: TGCAGTGCTAGACCTGGGGCGGGACCTAGCACAGATACGCAGTATTTT.

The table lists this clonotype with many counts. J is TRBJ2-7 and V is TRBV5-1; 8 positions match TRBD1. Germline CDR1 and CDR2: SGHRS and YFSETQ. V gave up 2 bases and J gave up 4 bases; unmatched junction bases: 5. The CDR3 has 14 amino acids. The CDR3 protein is CASSFRTGQYEQYF. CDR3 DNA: TGCGCCAGCAGCTTCAGGACAGGGCAATACGAGCAGTACTTC.

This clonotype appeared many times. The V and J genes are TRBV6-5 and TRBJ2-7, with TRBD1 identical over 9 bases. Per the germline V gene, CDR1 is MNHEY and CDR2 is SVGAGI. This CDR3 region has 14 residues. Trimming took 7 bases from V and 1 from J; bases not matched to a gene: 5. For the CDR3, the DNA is TGTGCCAGCAAAGACAGGGGGGTATCCTACGAGCAGTACTTC. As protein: CASKDRGVSYEQYF.

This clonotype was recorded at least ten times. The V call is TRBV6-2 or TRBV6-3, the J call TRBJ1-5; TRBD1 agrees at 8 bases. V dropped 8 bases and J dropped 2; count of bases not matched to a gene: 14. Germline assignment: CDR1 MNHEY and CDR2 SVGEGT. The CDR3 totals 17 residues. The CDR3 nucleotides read TGTGCCAGCGAAACGGACCAGACAGGGGCCCGCAATCAGCCCCAGCATTTT. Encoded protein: CASETDQTGARNQPQHF.

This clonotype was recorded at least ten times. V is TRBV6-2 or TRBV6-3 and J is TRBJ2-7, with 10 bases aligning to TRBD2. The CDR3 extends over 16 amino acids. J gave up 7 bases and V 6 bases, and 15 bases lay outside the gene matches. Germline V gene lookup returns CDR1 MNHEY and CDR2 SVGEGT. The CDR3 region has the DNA TGTGCCAGCAGGGCCCTAGCGGGAGCCAACCATGGGGAGCAGTACTTC. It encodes CASRALAGANHGEQYF.

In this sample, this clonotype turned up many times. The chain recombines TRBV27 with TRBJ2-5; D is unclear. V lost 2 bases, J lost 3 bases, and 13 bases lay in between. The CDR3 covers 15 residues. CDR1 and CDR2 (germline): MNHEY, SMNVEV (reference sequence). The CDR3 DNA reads TGTGCCAGCAGTTTAGCGGCCGGGCCCAAAGAGACCCAGTACTTC. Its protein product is CASSLAAGPKETQYF.